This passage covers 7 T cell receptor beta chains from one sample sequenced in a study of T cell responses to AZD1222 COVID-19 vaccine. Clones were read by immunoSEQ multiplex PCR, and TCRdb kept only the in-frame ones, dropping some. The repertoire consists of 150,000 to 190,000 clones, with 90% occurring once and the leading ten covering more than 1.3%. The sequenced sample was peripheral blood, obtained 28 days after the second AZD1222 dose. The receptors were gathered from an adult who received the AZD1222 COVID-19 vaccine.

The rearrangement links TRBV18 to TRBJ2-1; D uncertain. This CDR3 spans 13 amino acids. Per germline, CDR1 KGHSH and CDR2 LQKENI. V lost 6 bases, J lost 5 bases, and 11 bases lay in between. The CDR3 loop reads CASSSATDNEQFF. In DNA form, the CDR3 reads TGTGCCAGCTCCTCGGCCACAGACAATGAGCAGTTCTTC. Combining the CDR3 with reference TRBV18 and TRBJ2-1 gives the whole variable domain NAGVMQNPRHLVRRRGQEARLRCSPMKGHSHVYWYRQLPEEGLKFMVYLQKENIIDESGMPKERFSAEFPKEGPSILRIQQVVRGDSAAYFCASSSATDNEQFFGPGTRLTVL.

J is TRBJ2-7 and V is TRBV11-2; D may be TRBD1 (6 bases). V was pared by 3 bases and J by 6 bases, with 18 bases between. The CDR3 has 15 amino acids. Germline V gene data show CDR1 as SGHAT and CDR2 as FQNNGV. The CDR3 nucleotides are TGTGCCAGCAGCTTTGGGTGGACAGTCTTCGGCGAGCAGTACTTC. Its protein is CASSFGWTVFGEQYF.

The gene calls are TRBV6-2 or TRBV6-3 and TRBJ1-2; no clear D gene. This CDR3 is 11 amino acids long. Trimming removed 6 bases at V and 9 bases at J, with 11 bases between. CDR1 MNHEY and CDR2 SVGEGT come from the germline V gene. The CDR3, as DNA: TGTGCCAGCAGCCCACCGCCGAGCTACACCTTC. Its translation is CASSPPPSYTF.

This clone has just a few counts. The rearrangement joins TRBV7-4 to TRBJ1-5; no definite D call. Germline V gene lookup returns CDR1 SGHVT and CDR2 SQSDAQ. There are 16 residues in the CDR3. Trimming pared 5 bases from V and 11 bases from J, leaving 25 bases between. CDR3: CASSAEGRQAHRAQHF. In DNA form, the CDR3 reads TGTGCCAGCAGCGCAGAGGGCCGGCAGGCCCATAGGGCCCAGCATTTT. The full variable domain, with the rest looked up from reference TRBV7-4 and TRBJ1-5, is GAGVSQSPRYKVAKRGRDVALRCDSISGHVTLYWYRQTLGQGSEVLTYSQSDAQRDKSGRPSGRFSAERPERSVSTLKIQRTEQGDSAVYLCASSAEGRQAHRAQHFGDGTRLSIL.

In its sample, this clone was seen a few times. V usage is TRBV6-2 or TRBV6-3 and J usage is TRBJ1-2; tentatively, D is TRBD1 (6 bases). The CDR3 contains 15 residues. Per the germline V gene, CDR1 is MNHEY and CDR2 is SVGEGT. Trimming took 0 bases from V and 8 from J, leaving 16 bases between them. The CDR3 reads CASSYSSAGDHGYTF. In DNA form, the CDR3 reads TGTGCCAGCAGTTACTCTTCGGCAGGGGATCACGGCTACACCTTC.

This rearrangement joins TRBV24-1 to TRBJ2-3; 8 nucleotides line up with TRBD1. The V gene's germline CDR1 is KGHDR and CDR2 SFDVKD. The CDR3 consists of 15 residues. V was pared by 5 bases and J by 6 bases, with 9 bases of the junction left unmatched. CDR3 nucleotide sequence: TGTGCCACCAGTGGGACGGACAGGGCTGAGGATACGCAGTATTTT. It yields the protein CATSGTDRAEDTQYF.

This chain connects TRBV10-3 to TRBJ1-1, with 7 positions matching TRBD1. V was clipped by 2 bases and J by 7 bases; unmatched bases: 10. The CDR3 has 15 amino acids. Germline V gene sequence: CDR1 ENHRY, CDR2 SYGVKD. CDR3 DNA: TGTGCCATCAGTGAGACTGGACAGGACCGGGGTGAAGCTTTCTTT. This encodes CAISETGQDRGEAFF.